The T cell receptor beta chain described here comes from a study of blood T cell repertoires in COVID-19. Study at large: Italy, Spain and the United States were the sources of the convalescent and acute COVID-19 samples.

J gave up 1 base and V 0 bases, and 7 bases lay outside the gene matches. CDR1 and CDR2 (germline): MNHEY, SVGEGT. This CDR3 is 17 amino acids long. Original data processing: Researchers report that nucleated cell counts were estimated from reference gene primer amplification. Method: immunoSEQ multiplex PCR; TCRdb's copy keeps in-frame clones and lacks some. That table furnishes V, J and clone size, whereas the DNA furnished D and trimming. There are approximately 110,000 clones in the sample; roughly 80% occur only once, and approximately 9% lies in the top ten. The origin of this receptor is a woman in her seventies with acute or convalescent COVID-19. This sequence joins TRBV6-2 or TRBV6-3 and TRBJ1-1; 8 nucleotides match TRBD1. The sample taken for sequencing was peripheral blood. This CDR3 reads CASSYSPQGAANTEAFF. The CDR3 coding sequence is TGTGCCAGCAGTTACTCGCCCCAGGGGGCAGCGAACACTGAAGCTTTCTTT.